A single T cell receptor beta chain is shown here with its context. Its antigen is not known. The data originate from a study of graft-versus-host responses after intestinal transplantation. Study details: Grafts that recipients had were multivisceral, liver-intestinal, or isolated intestinal transplants. The study gave all recipients anti-thymocyte globulin induction, then tacrolimus and steroids for approximately 3 years.

Study-wide results and limits: Recipient marrow held GvH clones, some first seen in ileum or blood. Association was observed between peak circulating GvH clone levels and early post-transplant HvG declines.

Clones were read by immunoSEQ multiplex PCR, and TCRdb kept only the in-frame ones, dropping some. The sample shows tens of thousands of clones, around 94% of them seen only once. The sequenced sample was PBMCs, obtained 16 days after intestinal transplant. The source is a human patient who received an intestinal transplant, so some T cells may come from the graft donor.

The CDR3 sequence: CASSPNTKEQFF. In DNA form, the CDR3 reads TGTGCCAGCAGCCCCAATACGAAGGAGCAGTTCTTC. The V call is TRBV5-4, the J call TRBJ2-1; no definite D call. V was shortened by 4 bases and J by 10 bases, with 12 bases between the two germline ends. There are 12 residues in the CDR3. The germline CDR1 and CDR2 sequences are SGHNT and YYREEE (reference sequence).